This T cell receptor beta chain was captured in a study of T-cell reconstitution after alpha-beta-depleted transplantation in children. General study points: Surviving thymic progenitors and recipient T cells were the source of high TCRbeta diversity at day 60 in some patients. T-cell counts and diversity were attributed mostly to newly produced T cells one year after transplant. As was reported, about two months after transplant, alpha-beta T cells came from several hundred expanded graft clones.

For TCRbeta, the library was prepared with unique molecular identifiers. Using its own MiXCR run on the PCR reads, TCRdb lists one record per CDR3 protein. Counted here are over 90,000 distinct CDR3 sequences, less than 6% occurring once; the ten biggest clones make up 5.5% to 6.5%. At least ten counts were recorded for this clonotype. Its specificity is not known. CDR3 length equals 15 residues. The J segment lost 4 bases and the V segment lost 0 bases, leaving 2 bases of the junction unmatched. Germline-derived CDR1 and CDR2 are ENHRY and SYGVKD. The sample here was PBMCs, mostly from graft donor cells, taken 60 days after TCRalphabeta/CD19-depleted stem cell transplant. The sequence was obtained from a female patient aged 2-15 years who had a stem cell transplant for Fanconi anemia, so the T cells may come from the graft donor. V and J are TRBV10-3 and TRBJ2-5; 10 nucleotides align to TRBD2. DNA for the CDR3: TGTGCCATCAGTGAGTCGCCTAGCGGGGGAGAGACCCAGTACTTC. It translates to CAISESPSGGETQYF.